The 27 T cell receptor beta chains presented below share a single source sample, sequenced in a study of blood T cell repertoires in COVID-19. Clones were sequenced by immunoSEQ multiplex PCR, and TCRdb holds only the in-frame ones, with some missing. The sample shows about 130,000 clones, 60% to 80% of them seen only once. Sequenced material: peripheral blood. All receptors derive from a man aged 60-69 years with acute or convalescent COVID-19.

The chain carries TRBV14 and TRBJ2-3; D not resolved. From germline, CDR1 is SGHDN and CDR2 FVKESK. The CDR3 runs to 15 residues. The germline V and J ends were trimmed by 6 bases and 5 bases, with 18 bases remaining between them. CDR3 loop: CASRRLDLIGDTQYF. For the CDR3, the DNA is TGTGCCAGCAGACGACTCGATCTAATTGGAGATACGCAGTATTTT.

The rearrangement uses TRBV24-1 and TRBJ1-5; tentative D call: TRBD1 (5 bases). The CDR3 totals 11 residues. Germline V gene sequence: CDR1 KGHDR, CDR2 SFDVKD. The CDR3 loop is CPKTANQPQHF. The CDR3 DNA follows: TGTCCCAAGACAGCAAATCAGCCCCAGCATTTT.

The chain employs TRBV5-1 and TRBJ2-5; a weak D match, TRBD1 (6 bases). The V end lost 4 bases, the J end lost 0 bases, and 10 bases lay between the germline ends. CDR3 size: 14 residues. In germline, CDR1 is SGHRS, CDR2 YFSETQ. The CDR3 nucleotides read TGCGCCAGCAGCCCTGGGACATACCAAGAGACCCAGTACTTC. Translated, it gives CASSPGTYQETQYF.

This rearrangement joins TRBV6-5 to TRBJ1-3; D gene uncertain. The ends were cut back, 4 bases at V and 0 bases at J, with 7 bases in the middle. Germline V gene data show CDR1 as MNHEY and CDR2 as SVGAGI. The CDR3 has 14 amino acids. CDR3 amino acids: CASSLYVSGNTIYF. CDR3 in DNA: TGTGCCAGCAGTTTATATGTCTCTGGAAACACCATATATTTT.

This rearrangement joins TRBV2 to TRBJ2-2; 10 positions match TRBD1. Germline V gene lookup returns CDR1 SNHLY and CDR2 FYNNEI. J was trimmed by 1 base and V by 5 bases; bases with no gene match: 1. The CDR3 has 15 residues. The CDR3 DNA is TGTGCCAGCAGTAGGGACAGGGGGAACACCGGGGAGCTGTTTTTT. Its translation: CASSRDRGNTGELFF.

The chain employs TRBV7-9 and TRBJ2-3, with D possibly matching TRBD2 (6 bases). Germline values: CDR1 SEHNR, CDR2 FQNEAQ (reference sequence). The CDR3 loop spans 13 amino acids. The V end lost 5 bases, the J end lost 6 bases, and 12 bases lay between the germline ends. The CDR3 here is CASSPRDSDTQYF. CDR3 bases: TGTGCCAGCAGCCCCAGGGACTCGGATACGCAGTATTTT.

The rearrangement uses TRBV5-1 and TRBJ1-1, with 8 positions matching TRBD1. The CDR3 length is 12 residues. Per the germline V gene, CDR1 is SGHRS and CDR2 is YFSETQ. The V and J ends lost 4 bases and 5 bases, in that order; junction bases with no gene match: 1. CDR3 sequence (DNA): TGCGCCAGCAGCAGGACAGGGACTGAAGCTTTCTTT. As protein: CASSRTGTEAFF.

This CDR3 reads CASSEAGGGSEAFF. The DNA for the CDR3 is TGTGCCAGCAGTGAGGCGGGCGGAGGCTCTGAAGCTTTCTTT. The chain joins TRBV2 to TRBJ1-1; D gene unclear. Per germline, CDR1 SNHLY and CDR2 FYNNEI. This CDR3 spans 14 amino acids. Trimming left V 3 bases short and J 6 bases short, with 14 bases between.

V and J are TRBV24-1 and TRBJ2-4; D may be TRBD2 (6 bases). With 6 bases removed from V and 0 bases from J, the gap between germline ends came to 17 bases. In germline, CDR1 is KGHDR, CDR2 SFDVKD. CDR3 length: 17 amino acids. CDR3 region: CATSRGGGTLAKNIQYF. CDR3 nucleotide sequence: TGTGCCACCAGTCGAGGTGGCGGGACCTTAGCCAAAAACATTCAGTACTTC.

A word on this clone: Other DNA sequences in this specimen translate into the identical CDR3. This rearrangement joins TRBV18 to TRBJ1-2; 7 nucleotides match TRBD1. Germline lookup yields CDR1 KGHSH and CDR2 LQKENI. J lost 2 bases, V lost 1 base, and 1 base had no gene match. The CDR3 is made up of 14 amino acids. The CDR3 here is CASSPQGANYGYTF. The CDR3 region has the DNA TGTGCCAGCTCACCACAGGGGGCAAACTATGGCTACACCTTC.

The rearrangement uses TRBV15 and TRBJ1-4, with a weak D call TRBD1 (6 bases). V lost 0 bases and J lost 11, with 16 bases in between. CDR3 length: 15 residues. From germline, CDR1 is LNHNV and CDR2 YYDKDF (reference sequence). CDR3: CATSRDTGRGSKLFF. In DNA form, the CDR3 reads TGTGCCACCAGCAGAGATACAGGGCGGGGGTCCAAACTGTTTTTT. Full variable domain (remainder filled in from reference TRBV15 and TRBJ1-4): DAMVIQNPRYQVTQFGKPVTLSCSQTLNHNVMYWYQQKSSQAPKLLFHYYDKDFNNEADTPDNFQSRRPNTSFCFLDIRSPGLGDTAMYLCATSRDTGRGSKLFFGSGTQLSVL.

This clone was picked up a small number of times. This chain uses TRBV24-1 with TRBJ1-5; maybe TRBD1 (5 bases). CDR3 length equals 16 residues. The V gene lost 4 bases and the J gene lost 0 bases, with 12 bases spanning the gap. In germline, CDR1 is KGHDR, CDR2 SFDVKD. The CDR3 region is CATSDRRGDSNQPQHF. The CDR3 DNA is TGTGCCACCAGTGACCGGCGGGGGGATAGCAATCAGCCCCAGCATTTT.

V usage is TRBV6-5 and J usage is TRBJ2-7; D gene unclear. Trimming took off 5 bases at V and 5 bases at J, with 13 bases between the two ends. This CDR3 contains 13 residues. From germline, CDR1 is MNHEY and CDR2 SVGAGI. The CDR3 here is CASSPLSRDEQYF. CDR3 coding DNA: TGTGCCAGCAGTCCACTTTCTCGGGACGAGCAGTACTTC.

The rearrangement links TRBV28 to TRBJ1-4; 9 positions agree with TRBD1. After removal of 6 bases from V and 0 bases from J, the junction contained 14 bases not matched to a gene. The CDR3 covers 19 residues. Germline V gives CDR1 MDHEN, CDR2 SYDVKM. The CDR3 DNA reads as TGTGCCAGCAGCCCTCATAAAGGACAGGGGACGACAACTAATGAAAAACTGTTTTTT. Its translation: CASSPHKGQGTTTNEKLFF. The variable domain in full, with the rest retrieved from reference TRBV28 and TRBJ1-4, is DVKVTQSSRYLVKRTGEKVFLECVQDMDHENMFWYRQDPGLGLRLIYFSYDVKMKEKGDIPEGYSVSREKKERFSLILESASTNQTSMYLCASSPHKGQGTTTNEKLFFGSGTQLSVL.

This clone was detected only once. The rearrangement joins TRBV19 to TRBJ2-6, with D uncertain. CDR3 length equals 15 residues. Trimming pared 3 bases from V and 2 bases from J, leaving 8 bases between. The V gene's germline CDR1 is LNHDA and CDR2 SQIVND (reference sequence). CDR3 DNA: TGTGCCAGTAGTATCGGAGTTCCTGGGGCCAACGTCCTGACTTTC. Translation gives CASSIGVPGANVLTF.

This clone was seen a few times. The J gene is TRBJ1-2, the V gene TRBV25-1; 11 nucleotides agree with TRBD1. V lost 3 bases to trimming and J lost 8 bases; unmatched junction nucleotides: 11. Germline assignment: CDR1 MGHDK and CDR2 SYGVNS. The length of the CDR3 is 16 residues. CDR3: CASSDSTGQGAWGYTF. Here the CDR3 DNA reads TGTGCCAGCAGTGACTCTACCGGACAGGGGGCGTGGGGCTACACCTTC.

The CDR3 DNA reads as TGTGCCACCAGAAGGACAGGGGAGACGAAGCAGTACTTC. Translated: CATRRTGETKQYF. This chain uses TRBV24-1 with TRBJ2-7; TRBD1 aligns across 9 bases. There are 13 residues in the CDR3. The V gene's germline CDR1 is KGHDR and CDR2 SFDVKD. Germline trimming cut 7 bases from V and 8 bases from J; bases unmatched to any gene: 8.

The chain joins TRBV5-8 to TRBJ1-2, with D possibly being TRBD1 (6 bases). V gave up 1 base and J gave up 0 bases, with 10 bases separating them. Germline V gene sequence: CDR1 SGHTS, CDR2 YDEGEE. The CDR3 has 15 amino acids. CDR3 nucleotide sequence: TGTGCCAGCAGCTTGTTTACAGGGACTAACTATGGCTACACCTTC. The encoded protein is CASSLFTGTNYGYTF. Combining the CDR3 with reference TRBV5-8 and TRBJ1-2 gives the whole variable domain EAGVTQSPTHLIKTRGQQATLRCSPISGHTSVYWYQQALGLGLQFLLWYDEGEERNRGNFPPRFSGRQFPNYSSELNVNALELEDSALYLCASSLFTGTNYGYTFGSGTRLTVV.

This chain links TRBV24-1 with TRBJ1-1; TRBD1 matches 9 bases. V trimming: 10 bases; J trimming: 3 bases; junction bases outside the gene matches: 11. CDR1 and CDR2 (germline): KGHDR, SFDVKD. This CDR3 region has 15 residues. CDR3 residues: CATRTGVGWYTEAFF. The CDR3, as DNA: TGTGCCACTAGGACAGGGGTGGGGTGGTACACTGAAGCTTTCTTT.

This sequence joins TRBV3-1 (or the pseudogene TRBV3-2) and TRBJ1-2, with a tentative D call TRBD1 (6 bases). The germline V and J ends were trimmed by 3 bases and 10 bases, with 12 bases remaining between them. The CDR3 is 12 amino acids. Per the germline V gene, CDR1 is LGHDT and CDR2 is YNNKEL (reference sequence). For the CDR3, the DNA is TGTGCCAGCAGCCATATCGGGACACTCTACACCTTC. Encoded protein: CASSHIGTLYTF.

The chain combines TRBV7-3 with TRBJ2-1; 8 nucleotides match TRBD2. Per the germline V gene, CDR1 is SGHTA and CDR2 is FQGTGA. V trimming: 5 bases; J trimming: 4 bases; junction bases outside the gene matches: 13. This CDR3 comprises 17 residues. CDR3 nucleotides: TGTGCCAGCAGCCTAAGACTAGCGAGGACGTTGTACAATGAGCAGTTCTTC. Amino acids: CASSLRLARTLYNEQFF.

This clone was seen only once. This sequence joins TRBV5-4 and TRBJ2-5; 10 bases are shared with TRBD1. Trimming removed 3 bases from V and 5 bases from J; junction bases left unmatched: 7. The CDR3 has 15 amino acids. Germline CDR1 SGHNT, CDR2 YYREEE (reference sequence). The CDR3 DNA reads as TGTGCCAGCAGCTATCGGACAGGGGGAAGGGAGACCCAGTACTTC. It is translated as CASSYRTGGRETQYF.

The chain links TRBV19 to TRBJ2-5, with TRBD2 identical over 7 bases. Losses at the gene ends were 6 bases for V and 1 base for J; bases not matched to a gene: 5. Germline CDR1 and CDR2: LNHDA and SQIVND (reference sequence). The CDR3 length is 14 residues. The CDR3 loop is CASSQTSAQETQYF. The CDR3, as DNA: TGTGCCAGTAGCCAAACTAGCGCCCAAGAGACCCAGTACTTC.

The chain uses TRBV2 and TRBJ1-4, with D perhaps TRBD1 (5 bases). This CDR3 contains 17 residues. Germline V gene lookup returns CDR1 SNHLY and CDR2 FYNNEI. V gave up 3 bases and J gave up 0 bases, with 14 bases separating them. The DNA for the CDR3 is TGTGCCAGCAGTGATTATTTGACAGCTGCAACTAATGAAAAACTGTTTTTT. Translating gives CASSDYLTAATNEKLFF.

This clone has just one count. CDR3 sequence: CASNGDNQPQHF. CDR3 nucleotide sequence: TGTGCCAGCAACGGGGATAATCAGCCCCAGCATTTT. The rearrangement joins TRBV2 to TRBJ1-5; D not certain. The ends were cut back, 7 bases at V and 4 bases at J, with 8 bases in the middle. CDR1 is SNHLY and CDR2 is FYNNEI in the germline V gene. CDR3 length equals 12 residues.

The J gene is TRBJ2-3, the V gene TRBV19, with a possible D match to TRBD2 (6 bases). The V end was cut by 6 bases, the J end by 0 bases, with 10 bases between. From germline, CDR1 is LNHDA and CDR2 SQIVND (reference sequence). The CDR3 has 14 amino acids. CDR3 loop: CASRTTRSTDTQYF. DNA for the CDR3: TGTGCCAGTAGAACGACTAGGAGCACAGATACGCAGTATTTT.

On this clone: Other DNA sequences in the sample encode the same CDR3. This chain uses TRBV7-8 with TRBJ1-1; no definite D call. Trimming shortened V by 5 bases and J by 3 bases, and 10 bases separated the two germline ends. This CDR3 comprises 13 residues. CDR1 is SGHVS and CDR2 is FQNEAQ in the germline V gene. The CDR3 nucleotides read TGTGCCAGCAGCCCGACGAGGGACACTGAAGCTTTCTTT. It yields the protein CASSPTRDTEAFF.